The 17 T cell receptor beta chains reported below all come from one sample, sequenced in a study of T cell responses to AZD1222 COVID-19 vaccine. Measured with immunoSEQ multiplex PCR; TCRdb has only the in-frame clones, and not every one. This table holds 110,000 or so clones, around nine tenths found once. The sample consisted of peripheral blood, taken on day 0 of AZD1222 vaccination. These receptors were taken from an adult in good health.

The chain recombines TRBV7-9 with TRBJ2-7, with a tentative D call TRBD2 (5 bases). Germline-derived CDR1 and CDR2 are SEHNR and FQNEAQ (reference sequence). V was pared by 6 bases and J by 3 bases, with 12 bases between. The length of the CDR3 is 13 residues. The CDR3 reads CASRLPGGYEQYF. The CDR3 DNA sequence: TGTGCCAGCAGATTACCTGGAGGCTACGAGCAGTACTTC.

This sequence joins TRBV20-1 and TRBJ2-7, with 9 positions matching TRBD2. Germline V gene lookup returns CDR1 DFQATT and CDR2 SNEGSKA (reference sequence). V trimming: 3 bases; J trimming: 7 bases; junction bases outside the gene matches: 10. The CDR3 runs 14 residues. In DNA form, the CDR3 reads TGCAGTGCTAGTCCCACCGGGACTAGCTTTGAGCAGTACTTC. Translating gives CSASPTGTSFEQYF.

This chain links TRBV7-9 with TRBJ2-1; 7 nucleotides agree with TRBD1. This CDR3 is 17 amino acids long. V lost 4 bases, J lost 4 bases, and 13 bases stayed unmatched. From germline, CDR1 is SEHNR and CDR2 FQNEAQ (reference sequence). In DNA form, the CDR3 reads TGTGCCAGCAGCTCCTTACGATCCGGGACAGCATACAATGAGCAGTTCTTC. Protein product: CASSSLRSGTAYNEQFF.

The rearrangement joins TRBV4-1 to TRBJ1-2; D ambiguous. CDR3 length equals 14 residues. Trimming left V 0 bases short and J 5 bases short, with 10 bases between. CDR1 is MGHRA and CDR2 is YSYEKL in the germline V gene. CDR3 nucleotide sequence: TGCGCCAGCAGCCAAGACAGCTGGCCTTATGGCTACACCTTC. Protein: CASSQDSWPYGYTF.

This chain joins TRBV28 and TRBJ1-4, with TRBD1 matching 9 bases. Germline lookup yields CDR1 MDHEN and CDR2 SYDVKM. With 1 base clipped from V and 4 bases from J, the junction kept 4 bases outside the gene matches. This CDR3 has 16 residues. CDR3 residues: CASSLLGQGFNEKLFF. CDR3 sequence (DNA): TGTGCCAGCAGTTTATTGGGACAGGGCTTTAATGAAAAACTGTTTTTT.

The chain is built from TRBV2 and TRBJ2-7; 7 bases match TRBD1. Germline CDR1 SNHLY, CDR2 FYNNEI. This CDR3 spans 15 amino acids. With V trimmed by 5 bases and J by 1 base, 8 bases remained unmatched. The CDR3 loop reads CASSHSGGISYEQYF. As DNA, the CDR3 is TGTGCCAGCAGTCACTCAGGGGGTATATCCTACGAGCAGTACTTC. Variable domain in full (rest from reference TRBV2 and TRBJ2-7): EPEVTQTPSHQVTQMGQEVILRCVPISNHLYFYWYRQILGQKVEFLVSFYNNEISEKSEIFDDQFSVERPDGSNFTLKIRSTKLEDSAMYFCASSHSGGISYEQYFGPGTRLTVT.

This clone appeared a single time. V gene TRBV28 combines with J gene TRBJ1-2, with D possibly TRBD1 on 6 matching bases. Trimming took 3 bases from V and 8 from J, leaving 13 bases between them. Germline CDR1 is MDHEN and CDR2 is SYDVKM. The CDR3 has 13 residues. Here the CDR3 DNA reads TGTGCCAGCAGTTTGACACAGGGTTACGGCTACACCTTC. Protein: CASSLTQGYGYTF.

The chain has TRBV28 and TRBJ2-3; 13 bases map to TRBD2. Trimming cost V 3 bases and J 4 bases; bases outside gene matches: 10. The CDR3 is made up of 18 amino acids. Germline lookup yields CDR1 MDHEN and CDR2 SYDVKM. CDR3 protein: CASSLSLAGGPGADTQYF. The DNA of the CDR3 is TGTGCCAGCAGTTTGTCACTAGCGGGAGGGCCAGGGGCAGATACGCAGTATTTT.

This rearrangement joins TRBV7-8 to TRBJ1-4, with D maybe TRBD1 (5 bases). The CDR3 is 14 residues long. Trimming took off 5 bases at V and 6 bases at J, with 13 bases between the two ends. Germline CDR1 SGHVS, CDR2 FQNEAQ. CDR3 sequence reads: CASSPGTWDEKLFF. CDR3 sequence (DNA): TGTGCCAGCAGCCCTGGGACTTGGGATGAAAAACTGTTTTTT.

This clone was recorded a few times. The V gene is TRBV27, the J gene TRBJ1-1; TRBD1 is a possible D gene (6 bases). This CDR3 spans 13 amino acids. Trimming shortened V by 4 bases and J by 4 bases, and 10 bases separated the two germline ends. Germline CDR1 is MNHEY and CDR2 is SMNVEV (reference sequence). This CDR3 is CASSSEQGTEAFF. The DNA for the CDR3 is TGTGCCAGCAGTTCGGAACAGGGCACTGAAGCTTTCTTT.

In its sample, this clone was seen once. V is TRBV12-3 or TRBV12-4 and J is TRBJ1-1; TRBD1 is a possible D gene (6 bases). CDR3 size: 13 residues. The V end lost 2 bases, the J end lost 4 bases, and 8 bases lay between the germline ends. CDR3 protein: CASSLKTGTEAFF. Here the CDR3 DNA reads TGTGCCAGCAGTTTAAAGACAGGCACTGAAGCTTTCTTT.

The J gene is TRBJ2-4, the V gene TRBV19, with D perhaps TRBD1 or TRBD2 (5 bases each). Trimming took off 10 bases at V and 0 bases at J, with 16 bases between the two ends. This CDR3 spans 15 amino acids. CDR1 LNHDA and CDR2 SQIVND come from the germline V gene (reference sequence). The CDR3 spells CATKSTRGAKNIQYF. The DNA of the CDR3 is TGTGCCACCAAGTCGACGAGGGGAGCCAAAAACATTCAGTACTTC.

The chain recombines TRBV29-1 with TRBJ1-1; no firm D call. Trimming stripped 3 bases from V and 8 bases from J, with 7 bases between. The germline V gene has CDR1 SQVTM and CDR2 ANQGSEA. This CDR3 comprises 10 residues. DNA for the CDR3: TGCAGCGTTGATGTCGGGGAAGCTTTCTTT. Translating it yields CSVDVGEAFF.

This clone was observed a single time. The rearrangement links TRBV7-2 to TRBJ1-1, with unresolved D. With 1 base removed from V and 10 bases from J, the gap between germline ends came to 10 bases. The CDR3 consists of 12 residues. The germline CDR1 and CDR2 sequences are SGHTA and FQGNSA. The CDR3 here is CASSLGVRLAFF. The CDR3 coding sequence is TGTGCCAGCAGCTTAGGGGTTAGGTTAGCTTTCTTT.

The chain links TRBV2 to TRBJ1-2; TRBD1 aligns across 8 bases. J was trimmed by 8 bases and V by 8 bases; bases with no gene match: 10. Germline CDR1 is SNHLY and CDR2 is FYNNEI. The CDR3 is 13 residues long. CDR3 bases: TGTGCCAGCGTTAGCAGCAGGGGGCAGGGCTACACCTTC. Residues: CASVSSRGQGYTF.

This clone appeared a few times. The genes are TRBV5-6 and TRBJ1-2, with TRBD1 identical over 7 bases. CDR1 is SGHDT and CDR2 is YYEEEE in the germline V gene. V was pared by 4 bases and J by 7 bases, with 7 bases of the junction left unmatched. The CDR3 spans 13 residues. This CDR3 reads CASSLGQTAGYTF. In nucleotides, the CDR3 is TGTGCCAGCAGCCTGGGACAGACGGCTGGCTACACCTTC.

This sequence joins TRBV18 and TRBJ2-7, with 9 bases fitting TRBD2. This CDR3 contains 15 residues. With 6 bases clipped from V and 3 bases from J, the junction kept 9 bases outside the gene matches. Germline V CDR1 and CDR2: KGHSH, LQKENI. CDR3 bases: TGTGCCAGCTCGACCACGGGCGGGAGGGTCTACGAGCAGTACTTC. This translates into CASSTTGGRVYEQYF.